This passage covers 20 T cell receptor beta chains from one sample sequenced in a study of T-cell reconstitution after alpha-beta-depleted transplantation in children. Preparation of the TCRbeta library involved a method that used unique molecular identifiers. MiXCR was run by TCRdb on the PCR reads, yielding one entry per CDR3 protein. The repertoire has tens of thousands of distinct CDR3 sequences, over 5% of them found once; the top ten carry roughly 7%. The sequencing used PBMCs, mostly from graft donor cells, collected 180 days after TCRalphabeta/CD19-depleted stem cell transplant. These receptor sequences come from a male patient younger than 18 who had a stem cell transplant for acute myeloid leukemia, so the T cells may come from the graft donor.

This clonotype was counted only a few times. CDR3 protein: CAWSRYEQFF. The DNA for the CDR3 is TGTGCCTGGAGCCGGTATGAGCAGTTCTTC. This chain connects TRBV30 to TRBJ2-1; no reliable D call. CDR3 length: 10 residues. The germline CDR1 and CDR2 sequences are GTSNPN and SVGIG (reference sequence). V was clipped by 3 bases and J by 8 bases, with 5 bases between them.

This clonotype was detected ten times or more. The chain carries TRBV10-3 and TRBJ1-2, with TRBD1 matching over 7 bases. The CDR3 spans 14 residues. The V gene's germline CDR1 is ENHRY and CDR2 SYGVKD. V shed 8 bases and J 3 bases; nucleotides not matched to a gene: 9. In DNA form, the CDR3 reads TGTGCCATCGGAACAGGGGTCTTCGACTATGGCTACACCTTC. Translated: CAIGTGVFDYGYTF.

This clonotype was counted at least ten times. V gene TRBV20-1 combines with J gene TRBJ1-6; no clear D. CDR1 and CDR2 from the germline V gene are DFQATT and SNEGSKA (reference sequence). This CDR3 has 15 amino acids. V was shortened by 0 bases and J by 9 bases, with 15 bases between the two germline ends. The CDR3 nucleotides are TGCAGTGCTAGAGATCGAGGCAGCCAATCTTCACCCCTCCACTTT. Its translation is CSARDRGSQSSPLHF.

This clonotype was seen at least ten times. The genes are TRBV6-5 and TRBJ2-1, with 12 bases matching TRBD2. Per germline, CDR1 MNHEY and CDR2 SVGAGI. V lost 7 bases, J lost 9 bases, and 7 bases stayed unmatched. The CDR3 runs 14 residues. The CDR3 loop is CASTRLAGDIEQFF. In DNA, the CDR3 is TGTGCCAGCACACGACTAGCGGGGGATATTGAGCAGTTCTTC.

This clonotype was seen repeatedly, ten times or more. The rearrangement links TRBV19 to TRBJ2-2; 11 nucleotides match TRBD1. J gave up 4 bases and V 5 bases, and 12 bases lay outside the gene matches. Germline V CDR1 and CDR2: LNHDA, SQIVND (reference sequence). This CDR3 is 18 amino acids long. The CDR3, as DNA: TGTGCCAGTAGTCCTCGGACAGGGGGCGTGCAGGGCACCGGGGAGCTGTTTTTT. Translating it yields CASSPRTGGVQGTGELFF.

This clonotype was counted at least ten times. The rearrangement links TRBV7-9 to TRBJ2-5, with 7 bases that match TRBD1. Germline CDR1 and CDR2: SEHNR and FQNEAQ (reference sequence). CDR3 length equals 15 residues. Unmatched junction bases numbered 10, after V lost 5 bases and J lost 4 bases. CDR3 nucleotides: TGTGCCAGCAGCCCGGTAAGGGGGCACGGAGAGACCCAGTACTTC. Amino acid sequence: CASSPVRGHGETQYF.

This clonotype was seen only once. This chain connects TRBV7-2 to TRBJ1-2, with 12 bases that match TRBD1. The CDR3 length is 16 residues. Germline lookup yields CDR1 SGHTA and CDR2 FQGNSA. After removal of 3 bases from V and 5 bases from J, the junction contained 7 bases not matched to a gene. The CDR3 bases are TGTGCCAGCAGCTTGTCGGGGACAGGGGGCAGATATGGCTACACCTTC. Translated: CASSLSGTGGRYGYTF.

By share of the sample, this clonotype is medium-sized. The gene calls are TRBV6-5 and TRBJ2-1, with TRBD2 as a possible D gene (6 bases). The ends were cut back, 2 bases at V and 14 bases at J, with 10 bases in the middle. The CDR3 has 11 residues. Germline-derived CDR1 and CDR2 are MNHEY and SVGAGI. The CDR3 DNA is TGTGCCAGCAGTTACGACTGGAGGGAGTTCTTC. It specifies CASSYDWREFF.

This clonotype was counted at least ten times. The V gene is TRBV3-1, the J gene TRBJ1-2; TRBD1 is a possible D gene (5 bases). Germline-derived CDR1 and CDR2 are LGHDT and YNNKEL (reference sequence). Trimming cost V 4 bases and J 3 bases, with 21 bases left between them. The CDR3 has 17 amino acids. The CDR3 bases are TGTGCCAGCAGCCTGTCGTTACAGGCAGGCAAGGACTATGGCTACACCTTC. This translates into CASSLSLQAGKDYGYTF.

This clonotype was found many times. Written as DNA, the CDR3 is TGTGCCAGCAGTTACCCTATCCACTTGCGGGCTTTCTTT. Amino acids: CASSYPIHLRAFF. The chain combines TRBV6-2 or TRBV6-3 with TRBJ1-1; D not certain. From germline, CDR1 is MNHEY and CDR2 SVGEGT. V shed 2 bases and J shed 11 bases, with 15 bases lying between them. CDR3 length equals 13 residues.

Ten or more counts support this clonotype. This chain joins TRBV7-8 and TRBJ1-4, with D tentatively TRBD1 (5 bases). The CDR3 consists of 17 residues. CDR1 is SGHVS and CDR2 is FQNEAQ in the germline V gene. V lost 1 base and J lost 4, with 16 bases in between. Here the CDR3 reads CASSLGARSGINEKLFF. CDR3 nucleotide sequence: TGTGCCAGCAGCTTAGGGGCGCGATCAGGGATTAATGAAAAACTGTTTTTT.

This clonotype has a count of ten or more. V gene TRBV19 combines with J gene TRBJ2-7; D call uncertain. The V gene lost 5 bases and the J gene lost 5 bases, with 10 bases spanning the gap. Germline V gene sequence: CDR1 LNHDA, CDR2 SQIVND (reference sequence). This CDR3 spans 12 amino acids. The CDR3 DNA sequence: TGTGCCAGTAGTTCAGTGGGTAACGAGCAGTACTTC. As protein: CASSSVGNEQYF.

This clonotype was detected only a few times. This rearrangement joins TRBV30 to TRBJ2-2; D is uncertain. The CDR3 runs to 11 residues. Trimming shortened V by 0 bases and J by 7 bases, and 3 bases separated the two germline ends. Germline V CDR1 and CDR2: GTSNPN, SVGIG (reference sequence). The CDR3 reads CAWSVGGELFF. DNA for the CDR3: TGTGCCTGGAGTGTGGGCGGGGAGCTGTTTTTT.

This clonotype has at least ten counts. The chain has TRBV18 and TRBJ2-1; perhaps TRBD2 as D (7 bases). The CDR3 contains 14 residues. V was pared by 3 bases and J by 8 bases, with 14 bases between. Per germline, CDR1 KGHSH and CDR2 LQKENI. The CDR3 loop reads CASSPGGGTDEQFF. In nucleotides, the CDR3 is TGTGCCAGCTCACCGGGAGGGGGAACGGATGAGCAGTTCTTC.

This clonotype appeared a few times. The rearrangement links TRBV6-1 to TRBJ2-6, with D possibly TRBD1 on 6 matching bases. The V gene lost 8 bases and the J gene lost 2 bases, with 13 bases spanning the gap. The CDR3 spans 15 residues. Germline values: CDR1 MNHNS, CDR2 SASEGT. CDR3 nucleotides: TGTGCCAGCGGGGCGGCAGGGGCTGGGGCCAACGTCCTGACTTTC. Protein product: CASGAAGAGANVLTF.

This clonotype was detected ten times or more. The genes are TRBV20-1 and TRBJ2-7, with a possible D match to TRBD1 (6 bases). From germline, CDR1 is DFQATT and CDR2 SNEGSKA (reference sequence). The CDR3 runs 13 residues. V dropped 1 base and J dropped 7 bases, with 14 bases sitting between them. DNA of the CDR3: TGCAGTGCTAGAGGGAAGGGGGTACGGGAGCAGTACGTC. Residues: CSARGKGVREQYV.

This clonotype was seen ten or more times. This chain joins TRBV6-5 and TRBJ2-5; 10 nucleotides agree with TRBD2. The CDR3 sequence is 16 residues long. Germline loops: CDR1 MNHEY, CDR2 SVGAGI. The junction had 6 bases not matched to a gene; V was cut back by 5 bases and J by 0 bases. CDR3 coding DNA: TGTGCCAGCAGTCCGATACTAGCGGGGTACCAAGAGACCCAGTACTTC. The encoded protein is CASSPILAGYQETQYF.

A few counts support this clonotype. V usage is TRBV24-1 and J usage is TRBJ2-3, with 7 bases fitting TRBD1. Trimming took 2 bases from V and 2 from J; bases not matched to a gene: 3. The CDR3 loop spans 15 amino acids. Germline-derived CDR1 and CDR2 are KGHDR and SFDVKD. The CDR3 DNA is TGTGCCACCAGTGATTCTGGACAGGTCACAGATACGCAGTATTTT. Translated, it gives CATSDSGQVTDTQYF.

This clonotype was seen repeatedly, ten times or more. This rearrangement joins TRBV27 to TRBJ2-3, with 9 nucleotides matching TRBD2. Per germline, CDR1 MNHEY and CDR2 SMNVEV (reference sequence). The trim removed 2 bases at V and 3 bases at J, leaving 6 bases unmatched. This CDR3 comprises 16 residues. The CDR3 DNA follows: TGTGCCAGCAGTTTACGGAGGCGGGAGGGAACAGATACGCAGTATTTT. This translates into CASSLRRREGTDTQYF.

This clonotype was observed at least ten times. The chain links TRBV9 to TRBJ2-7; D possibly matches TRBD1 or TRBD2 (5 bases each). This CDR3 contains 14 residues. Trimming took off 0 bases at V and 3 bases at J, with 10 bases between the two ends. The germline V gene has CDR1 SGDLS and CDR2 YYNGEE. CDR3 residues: CASSVGDPNYEQYF. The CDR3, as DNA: TGTGCCAGCAGCGTAGGGGACCCGAACTACGAGCAGTACTTC.